This entry is about one T cell receptor (beta chain). Trimming at V came to 10 bases and at J to 4 bases, leaving 8 bases not matched to a gene. Germline CDR1 is SNHLY and CDR2 is FYNNEI. The CDR3 is 14 residues long. Naive CD8 cells were CD45RO-negative, positively selected for CCR7, excluding terminally differentiated effector memory CD45RA+ cells. This sample was included in a study of shared clonotypes between healthy human individuals. Study in general: Each donor's CD4 naive and CD4 memory cells filled three plates apiece, CD8 naive two, and CD8 memory one.

The data were produced by immunoSEQ multiplex PCR, yet TCRdb's version contains in-frame clones alone and is incomplete. Here the sample spans about 2.2 million clones, around 93% being singletons. This chain links TRBV2 with TRBJ2-3; 10 positions agree with TRBD1. Material for sequencing was naive CD8+ T cells from PBMCs. The receptor comes from a young man in good health. Some clones in this sample may be carry-over from other donors' samples. The CDR3 sequence: CATGGQGNADTQYF. The CDR3 DNA reads as TGTGCCACCGGGGGACAGGGGAATGCAGATACGCAGTATTTT.